This TCR beta chain was retrieved from a study of vaccination and CD4 T cells after COVID-19. Noted treatment: approximately nine-day PBMC culture with coronavirus spike peptide pools or control peptides (ViraFEST assay). CDR3 size: 16 residues. V lost 4 bases to trimming and J lost 1 base; unmatched junction nucleotides: 7. Germline V gene sequence: CDR1 SGHAT, CDR2 FQNNGV. The Oncomine TCR Beta short-read assay was what sequenced the DNA obtained from cultured CD4+ T cells. TCRdb used MiXCR to reprocess the PCR reads, holding one entry per CDR3 protein. The table shows about 15,000 distinct CDR3 sequences, with roughly 56% occurring only once. The table lists this clonotype with a count of one. The target antigen is unknown.

Here the sequenced sample was CD4+ T cells from blood, cultured in vitro, taken after SARS-CoV-2 vaccination. The rearrangement joins TRBV11-2 to TRBJ2-3, with TRBD2 identical over 8 bases. The sequence was collected from a human donor who had recovered from COVID-19. This chain's CDR3 is CASSSGGGGRTDTQYF. The CDR3 nucleotides are TGTGCCAGCAGCTCCGGTGGCGGGGGGCGCACAGATACGCAGTATTTT.